One and the same sample provided the 30 T cell receptor beta chains below, sequenced in a study of cytomegalovirus exposure and HLA in healthy donors. Primers included in the PCR were 60 Vbeta and 13 Jbeta primers. The data were produced by immunoSEQ multiplex PCR, yet TCRdb's version contains in-frame clones alone and is incomplete. This table holds about 160,000 clones, roughly 79% found once. The sequencing input was PBMCs. The receptors originated from a woman aged 35 to 49 in good health and CMV-seronegative.

V usage is TRBV7-8 and J usage is TRBJ2-3; D may be TRBD1 (7 bases). V was pared by 6 bases and J by 2 bases, with 15 bases between. Germline V gene sequence: CDR1 SGHVS, CDR2 FQNEAQ. This CDR3 is built from 15 residues. The CDR3 nucleotides are TGTGCCAGCAGTCAGGGGGACTTCTCCACAGATACGCAGTATTTT. It is translated as CASSQGDFSTDTQYF.

V and J are TRBV27 and TRBJ2-5, with 8 bases fitting TRBD2. Looked up from germline, CDR1 is MNHEY and CDR2 is SMNVEV (reference sequence). The V gene end was trimmed by 6 bases and the J gene end by 2 bases; junction bases not matched to a gene: 11. The CDR3 totals 16 residues. CDR3 in DNA: TGTGCCAGCAGCTCCGAACGACTAGCGCGACAAGAGACCCAGTACTTC. Amino acids: CASSSERLARQETQYF.

The chain links TRBV6-5 to TRBJ1-2; the D is unclear. V gave up 6 bases and J gave up 7 bases, with 15 bases separating them. This CDR3 region has 13 residues. Germline assignment: CDR1 MNHEY and CDR2 SVGAGI. CDR3 nucleotides: TGTGCCAGCAGGGGCTACAGCCTCGGTGGCTACACCTTC. Its translation: CASRGYSLGGYTF.

The CDR3 loop reads CASSNRQDQTGELFF. CDR3 DNA sequence: TGCGCCAGCAGCAACCGACAGGATCAGACCGGGGAGCTGTTTTTT. The chain recombines TRBV5-1 with TRBJ2-2; possibly TRBD1 for D (6 bases). V dropped 4 bases and J dropped 5 bases, with 15 bases sitting between them. This CDR3 spans 15 amino acids. CDR1 and CDR2 (germline): SGHRS, YFSETQ.

The chain recombines TRBV4-2 with TRBJ2-3, with TRBD1 as a possible D gene (6 bases). The CDR3 has 16 residues. CDR1 and CDR2 (germline): LGHNA, YNFKEQ. The V and J ends lost 2 bases and 2 bases respectively, with 14 bases between them. CDR3 protein: CASSQLKTGFTDTQYF. The CDR3 DNA reads as TGTGCCAGCAGCCAATTGAAGACAGGATTCACAGATACGCAGTATTTT.

This clone was seen only a few times. The chain carries TRBV9 and TRBJ2-1; no clear D gene. Trimming pared 0 bases from V and 4 bases from J, leaving 14 bases between. This CDR3 is built from 16 residues. Per germline, CDR1 SGDLS and CDR2 YYNGEE. This chain's CDR3 is CASSVDQRLLYNEQFF. As DNA, the CDR3 is TGTGCCAGCAGCGTAGATCAGCGCCTACTTTACAATGAGCAGTTCTTC. The whole variable domain, filled in from reference TRBV9 and TRBJ2-1, reads DSGVTQTPKHLITATGQRVTLRCSPRSGDLSVYWYQQSLDQGLQFLIQYYNGEERAKGNILERFSAQQFPDLHSELNLSSLELGDSALYFCASSVDQRLLYNEQFFGPGTRLTVL.

The table lists this clone with a few counts. The rearrangement joins TRBV25-1 to TRBJ2-1, with D unresolved. The CDR3 has 15 residues. Germline loops: CDR1 MGHDK, CDR2 SYGVNS. V was trimmed by 2 bases and J by 8 bases, leaving 16 bases between them. The CDR3 loop reads CASSEPRSPTDEQFF. The DNA for the CDR3 is TGTGCCAGCAGTGAACCTAGGAGCCCAACCGATGAGCAGTTCTTC.

V usage is TRBV9 and J usage is TRBJ2-7; 9 bases are shared with TRBD2. CDR3 length equals 16 residues. After removal of 0 bases from V and 0 bases from J, the junction contained 4 bases not matched to a gene. Germline lookup yields CDR1 SGDLS and CDR2 YYNGEE. The CDR3 here is CASSVAGGRDSYEQYF. In DNA form, the CDR3 reads TGTGCCAGCAGCGTAGCTGGCGGGAGGGACTCCTACGAGCAGTACTTC.

The J gene is TRBJ1-4, the V gene TRBV5-8; D remains ambiguous. The ends were cut back, 1 base at V and 2 bases at J, with 9 bases in the middle. The germline gives CDR1 SGHTS, CDR2 YDEGEE. CDR3 length: 15 residues. The chain's CDR3 is CASSLLGSTNEKLFF. CDR3 nucleotide sequence: TGTGCCAGCAGCTTGTTAGGTAGCACTAATGAAAAACTGTTTTTT.

The V call is TRBV5-1, the J call TRBJ2-3; a weak D match, TRBD2 (5 bases). Trimming removed 1 base at V and 0 bases at J, with 9 bases between. CDR1 and CDR2 (germline): SGHRS, YFSETQ. The CDR3 sequence is 15 residues long. CDR3 amino acids: CASSLRGPSTDTQYF. The CDR3 DNA sequence: TGCGCCAGCAGCTTGCGCGGGCCCAGCACAGATACGCAGTATTTT.

The chain combines TRBV27 with TRBJ2-2; 9 bases fit TRBD2. This CDR3 spans 17 amino acids. Unmatched junction bases numbered 16, after V lost 8 bases and J lost 6 bases. Germline CDR1 MNHEY, CDR2 SMNVEV (reference sequence). The CDR3 loop is CASGPSGAFDQAGELFF. In DNA form, the CDR3 reads TGTGCCAGCGGTCCTAGCGGGGCTTTCGACCAAGCCGGGGAGCTGTTTTTT.

The rearrangement links TRBV28 to TRBJ2-4; unclear D gene. In germline, CDR1 is MDHEN, CDR2 SYDVKM. This CDR3 region has 13 residues. V was shortened by 4 bases and J by 4 bases, with 8 bases between the two germline ends. The DNA of the CDR3 is TGTGCCAGCAGTTCCTACAGTAAAAACATTCAGTACTTC. This sequence encodes CASSSYSKNIQYF.

The rearrangement links TRBV6-1 to TRBJ2-5; 7 positions match TRBD1. CDR3 length equals 16 residues. The V segment lost 1 base and the J segment 7 bases; nucleotides outside the gene matches: 12. Germline values: CDR1 MNHNS, CDR2 SASEGT. CDR3 coding DNA: TGTGCCAGCAGTGAAGGAAGACAGGGTGGGGCGGGGACCCAGTACTTC. Its translation: CASSEGRQGGAGTQYF.

This chain uses TRBV7-3 with TRBJ2-2, with D possibly being TRBD2 (6 bases). Germline V gene sequence: CDR1 SGHTA, CDR2 FQGTGA. CDR3 length: 15 residues. V dropped 6 bases and J dropped 2 bases, with 13 bases sitting between them. CDR3 in amino acids: CASSFGTSNTGELFF. CDR3 DNA: TGTGCCAGCAGTTTCGGGACTTCCAACACCGGGGAGCTGTTTTTT.

The chain carries TRBV5-1 and TRBJ1-1, with 10 positions matching TRBD1. The CDR3 is 16 amino acids. CDR1 is SGHRS, CDR2 YFSETQ, per germline. After removal of 2 bases from V and 5 bases from J, the junction contained 9 bases not matched to a gene. The CDR3 region is CASSFLWDRGETEAFF. The CDR3 nucleotides read TGCGCCAGCAGCTTCCTCTGGGACAGGGGTGAAACTGAAGCTTTCTTT.

The V call is TRBV28, the J call TRBJ1-1; D unclear. This CDR3 is built from 14 residues. Deletions cut 7 bases from V and 3 bases from J, with 15 bases between. CDR1 is MDHEN, CDR2 SYDVKM, per germline. CDR3 protein: CASILTVVDTEAFF. CDR3 bases: TGTGCCAGCATATTAACAGTAGTCGACACTGAAGCTTTCTTT.

The chain recombines TRBV5-1 with TRBJ2-7; TRBD1 matches 11 bases. J gave up 5 bases and V 1 base, and 11 bases lay outside the gene matches. Per germline, CDR1 SGHRS and CDR2 YFSETQ. The CDR3 totals 17 residues. CDR3 sequence: CASSLIGVGQGGNEQYF. The CDR3 bases are TGCGCCAGCAGCTTGATTGGGGTGGGACAGGGGGGCAACGAGCAGTACTTC.

This sequence joins TRBV4-2 and TRBJ1-4; no clear D gene. V lost 0 bases and J 6 bases, leaving 2 bases between the germline ends. Germline assignment: CDR1 LGHNA and CDR2 YNFKEQ. The CDR3 loop spans 12 amino acids. The CDR3 sequence: CASSQDYEKLFF. DNA of the CDR3: TGTGCCAGCAGCCAAGACTATGAAAAACTGTTTTTT.

In nucleotides, the CDR3 is TGCAGCGTTGAGTTTCTAGCGGGAGTAGGTTCCAACAATGAGCAGTTCTTC. It translates to CSVEFLAGVGSNNEQFF. The V call is TRBV29-1, the J call TRBJ2-1; 10 nucleotides match TRBD2. After removal of 3 bases from V and 5 bases from J, the junction contained 13 bases not matched to a gene. The germline V gene has CDR1 SQVTM and CDR2 ANQGSEA. The CDR3 is 17 amino acids.

This clone was seen once. The chain uses TRBV30 and TRBJ1-5, with 12 bases fitting TRBD1. The CDR3 spans 15 residues. V lost 1 base to trimming and J lost 6 bases; unmatched junction nucleotides: 4. Germline V gene data show CDR1 as GTSNPN and CDR2 as SVGIG (reference sequence). CDR3 sequence reads: CAWSGGQGAAQPQHF. CDR3 DNA sequence: TGTGCCTGGAGTGGGGGACAGGGGGCAGCTCAGCCCCAGCATTTT.

The V gene is TRBV5-1, the J gene TRBJ2-7; 12 bases are shared with TRBD2. CDR1 SGHRS and CDR2 YFSETQ come from the germline V gene. V lost 2 bases, J lost 4 bases, and 4 bases stayed unmatched. This CDR3 has 15 amino acids. Here the CDR3 reads CASSLASGREYEQYF. DNA of the CDR3: TGCGCCAGCAGCTTAGCTAGCGGGAGGGAATACGAGCAGTACTTC.

The chain combines TRBV5-6 with TRBJ1-2, with 9 bases matching TRBD1. The V gene end was trimmed by 3 bases and the J gene end by 5 bases; junction bases not matched to a gene: 5. The CDR3 length is 14 residues. The germline V gene has CDR1 SGHDT and CDR2 YYEEEE. The CDR3 region is CASSYRGRGYGYTF. CDR3 coding DNA: TGTGCCAGCAGCTACAGGGGGCGAGGATATGGCTACACCTTC.

V is TRBV30 and J is TRBJ1-1; 7 nucleotides match TRBD1. V shed 8 bases and J 5 bases; nucleotides not matched to a gene: 11. Germline CDR1 is GTSNPN and CDR2 is SVGIG (reference sequence). This CDR3 is 13 amino acids long. CDR3 coding DNA: TGTGCCGTCGCCCAGACAGGGAGGACTGAAGCTTTCTTT. Amino acids: CAVAQTGRTEAFF.

The chain recombines TRBV19 with TRBJ2-3, with TRBD1 identical over 9 bases. Trimming took 5 bases from V and 2 from J; bases not matched to a gene: 8. Germline V lookup: CDR1 LNHDA, CDR2 SQIVND (reference sequence). The CDR3 runs to 16 residues. CDR3 region: CASSPGTGLVTDTQYF. Here the CDR3 DNA reads TGTGCCAGTAGTCCCGGGACAGGGTTAGTCACAGATACGCAGTATTTT.

The chain uses TRBV2 and TRBJ2-4, with TRBD2 as a possible D gene (6 bases). V lost 6 bases and J lost 1, with 10 bases in between. The germline V gene encodes CDR1 SNHLY and CDR2 FYNNEI. This CDR3 has 14 residues. CDR3 in amino acids: CASREGMAKNIQYF. CDR3 nucleotides: TGTGCCAGCAGGGAGGGGATGGCCAAAAACATTCAGTACTTC.

The chain combines TRBV29-1 with TRBJ1-1, with D uncertain. V was clipped by 0 bases and J by 6 bases, with 8 bases between them. Germline assignment: CDR1 SQVTM and CDR2 ANQGSEA. There are 12 residues in the CDR3. The CDR3 sequence: CSVEEGGPEAFF. In nucleotides, the CDR3 is TGCAGCGTTGAAGAAGGCGGGCCTGAAGCTTTCTTT.

The count of this clone is one. The chain is built from TRBV7-2 and TRBJ2-7, with a weak D call TRBD1 (7 bases). The CDR3 is 15 amino acids. V was pared by 2 bases and J by 6 bases, with 17 bases between. CDR1 SGHTA and CDR2 FQGNSA come from the germline V gene. The CDR3 nucleotides read TGTGCCAGCAGCTTATGGAGGGGGCGACCTGGCGAGCAGTACTTC. It specifies CASSLWRGRPGEQYF.

The chain has TRBV11-3 and TRBJ2-1, with 9 positions matching TRBD2. The CDR3 is 18 residues long. The ends lost 5 bases at V and 2 bases at J; junction bases unmatched: 13. Germline V gives CDR1 SGHNT, CDR2 YENEEA. CDR3 sequence reads: CASSLLAGPSHAYNEQFF. For the CDR3, the DNA is TGTGCCAGCAGCCTCCTAGCGGGACCTTCGCACGCCTACAATGAGCAGTTCTTC.

This clone occurred a few times. The genes are TRBV28 and TRBJ1-5, with 7 nucleotides matching TRBD1. V shed 5 bases and J 5 bases; nucleotides not matched to a gene: 6. The CDR3 covers 14 residues. CDR1 and CDR2 (germline): MDHEN, SYDVKM. The chain's CDR3 is CASSLRDSYQPQHF. The DNA for the CDR3 is TGTGCCAGCAGTCTCCGGGACAGCTATCAGCCCCAGCATTTT.

J is TRBJ1-4 and V is TRBV27, with 9 bases that match TRBD1. J gave up 7 bases and V 6 bases, and 6 bases lay outside the gene matches. The CDR3 loop spans 14 amino acids. The germline gives CDR1 MNHEY, CDR2 SMNVEV (reference sequence). The CDR3 is CASRGQGLGEKLFF. The CDR3 bases are TGTGCCAGCAGAGGACAGGGGTTGGGTGAAAAACTGTTTTTT. The whole variable domain, filled in from reference TRBV27 and TRBJ1-4, reads EAQVTQNPRYLITVTGKKLTVTCSQNMNHEYMSWYRQDPGLGLRQIYYSMNVEVTDKGDVPEGYKVSRKEKRNFPLILESPSPNQTSLYFCASRGQGLGEKLFFGSGTQLSVL.